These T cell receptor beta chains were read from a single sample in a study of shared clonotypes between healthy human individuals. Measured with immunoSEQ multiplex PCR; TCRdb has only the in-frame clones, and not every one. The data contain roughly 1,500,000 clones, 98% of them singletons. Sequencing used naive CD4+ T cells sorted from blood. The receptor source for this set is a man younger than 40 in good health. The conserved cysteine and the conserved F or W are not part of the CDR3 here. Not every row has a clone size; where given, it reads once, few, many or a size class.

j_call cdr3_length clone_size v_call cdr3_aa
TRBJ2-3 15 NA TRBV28 ASSSSSAGALADTQY
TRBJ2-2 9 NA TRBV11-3 ASRGGGELF
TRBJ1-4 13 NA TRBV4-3 ASSQDLVTNEKLF
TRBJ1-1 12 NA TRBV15 ATSREGMNTEAF
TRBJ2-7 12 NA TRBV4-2 ASRRGAGVYEQY
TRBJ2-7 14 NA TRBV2 ASSGRDRGWTYEQY
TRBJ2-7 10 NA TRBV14 ASSPHSYEQY
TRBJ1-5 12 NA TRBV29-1 SAGGGSPNQPQH
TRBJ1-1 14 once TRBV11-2 ASSLDLARGGPEAF
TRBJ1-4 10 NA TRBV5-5 ASSPDWEKLF
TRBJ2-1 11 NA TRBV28 ASSLGAPGEQF
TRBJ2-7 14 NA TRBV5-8 ASTSGNSFGPYEQY
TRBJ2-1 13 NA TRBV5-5 ASSAAPRGNNEQF
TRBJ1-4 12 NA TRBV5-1 ASSLATTNEKLF
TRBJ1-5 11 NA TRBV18 ASSMVYNQPQH
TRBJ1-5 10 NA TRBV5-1 ASSDSNQPQH
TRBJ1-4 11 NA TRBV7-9 ASRDRVDEKLF
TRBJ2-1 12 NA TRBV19 ASSIGWGYNEQF
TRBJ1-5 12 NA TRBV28 ASSFGPIDQPQH
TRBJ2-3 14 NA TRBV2 ASTDIAAPAGSTQY
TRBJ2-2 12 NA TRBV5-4 ASRLQGGTGELF
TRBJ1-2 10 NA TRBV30 AWRGGGVGYT
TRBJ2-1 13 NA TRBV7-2 ASSLATSGINEQF
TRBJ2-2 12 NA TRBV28 ASRQGPPPGELF
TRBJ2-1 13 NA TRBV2 ASTPGQFSYNEQF
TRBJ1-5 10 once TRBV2 ASSGSDQPQH
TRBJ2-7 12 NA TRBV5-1 ASSRRTGSYEQY
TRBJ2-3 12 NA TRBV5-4 ASSQTSGRDTQY
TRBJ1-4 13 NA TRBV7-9 ASSLFLRTNEKLF
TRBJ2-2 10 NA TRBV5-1 ASFYDTGELF
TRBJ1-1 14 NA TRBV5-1 ASSLEGHVLGTEAF
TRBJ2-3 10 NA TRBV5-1 ASSLGQDTQY
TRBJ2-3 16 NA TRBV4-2 ASSQDYRTSKRWDTQY
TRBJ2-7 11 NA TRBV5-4 ASNLAGGREQY
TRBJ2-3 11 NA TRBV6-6 ASRLVGTDTQY
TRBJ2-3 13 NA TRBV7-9 ASSLALAGADTQY
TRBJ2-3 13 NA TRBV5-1 ASSLADSSPDTQY
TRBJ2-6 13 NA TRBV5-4 ASSLAGSGANVLT
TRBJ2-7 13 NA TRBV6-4 ASIVPLAGGGEQY
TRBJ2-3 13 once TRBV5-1 ASSPPSGGPDTQY
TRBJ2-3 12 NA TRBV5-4 ASSDLRRTDTQY
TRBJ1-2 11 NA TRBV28 ASSLFTEYGYT